This TCR beta chain was captured in a study of cytomegalovirus exposure and HLA in healthy donors. Turning to the study itself: Earlier, roughly 180 million T cells were analyzed, and 117 million unique TCR beta sequences were found among them. Samples from HLA-typed donors yielded about 85 million unique TCRs in an early data release. Overall study findings and caveats: Some V segments (TRBV6-2 and TRBV6-3 among them) were excluded as indistinguishable.

Note on this clone: The antigen is not known.

Losses at the gene ends were 3 bases for V and 7 bases for J; bases not matched to a gene: 8. Germline V CDR1 and CDR2: SGHDT, YYEEEE. The CDR3 consists of 15 residues. Both 60 Vbeta primers and 13 Jbeta primers went into the PCR. Measured with immunoSEQ multiplex PCR; TCRdb has only the in-frame clones, and not every one. In the table there are around 150,000 clones, roughly four fifths of which are singletons. The chain has TRBV5-6 and TRBJ1-4, with TRBD1 identical over 8 bases. Sequencing was done on a sample of PBMCs. The sequence came from a man aged 45-65 years in good health and CMV-seropositive. The CDR3 here is CASSSAQGAREKLFF. CDR3 bases: TGTGCCAGCAGCTCAGCCCAGGGGGCGCGTGAAAAACTGTTTTTT.